The sequence of this T cell receptor (beta chain) was determined in a study of blood T cell repertoires in COVID-19. Whole-study context: Whether acute or convalescent, the COVID-19 samples came from the United States, Italy and Spain.

This CDR3 has 12 amino acids. The authors' processing: Reference gene primer amplification gave estimated nucleated cell counts. Here immunoSEQ multiplex PCR was the method, and the copy in TCRdb shows in-frame clones only, minus some. Clone size and V and J calls were adopted from that table, with D and trimming inferred from the DNA. The top ten clones hold about 4% of a sample with roughly 250,000 clones, approximately 80% of them seen once. This TCR came from a woman aged 40 to 49 with active or convalescent COVID-19. The J gene is TRBJ1-2, the V gene TRBV21-1. TRBV21-1 corresponds to a pseudogene. The specimen sequenced was peripheral blood. The DNA of the CDR3 is TGTGCCAGCGGGGGGAGGAACTATGGCTACACCTTC. Its translation: CASGGRNYGYTF.